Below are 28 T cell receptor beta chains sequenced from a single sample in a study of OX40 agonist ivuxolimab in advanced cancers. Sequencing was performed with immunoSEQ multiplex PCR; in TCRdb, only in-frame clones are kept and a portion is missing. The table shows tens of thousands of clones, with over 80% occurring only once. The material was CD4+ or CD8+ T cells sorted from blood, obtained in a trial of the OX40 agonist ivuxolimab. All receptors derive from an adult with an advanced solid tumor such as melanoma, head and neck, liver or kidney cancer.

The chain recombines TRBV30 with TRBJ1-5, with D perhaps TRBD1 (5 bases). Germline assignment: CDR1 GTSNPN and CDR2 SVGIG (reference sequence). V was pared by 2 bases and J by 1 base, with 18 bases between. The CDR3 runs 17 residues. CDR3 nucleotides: TGTGCCTGGAGTTCCCCTGACAGTGCCCTCAGCAATCAGCCCCAGCATTTT. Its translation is CAWSSPDSALSNQPQHF.

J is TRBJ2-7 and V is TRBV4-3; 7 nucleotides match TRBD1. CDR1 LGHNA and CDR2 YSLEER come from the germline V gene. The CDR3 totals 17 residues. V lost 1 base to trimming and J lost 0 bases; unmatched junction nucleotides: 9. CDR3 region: CASSQAFGGQSSYEQYF. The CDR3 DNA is TGCGCCAGCAGCCAAGCGTTTGGGGGACAGAGCTCCTACGAGCAGTACTTC.

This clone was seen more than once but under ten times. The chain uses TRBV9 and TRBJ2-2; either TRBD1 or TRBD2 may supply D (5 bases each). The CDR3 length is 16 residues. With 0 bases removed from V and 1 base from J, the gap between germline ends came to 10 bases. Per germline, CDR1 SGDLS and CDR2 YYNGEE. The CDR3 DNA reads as TGTGCCAGCAGCGTAGAAGGGACCGAGAACACCGGGGAGCTGTTTTTT. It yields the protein CASSVEGTENTGELFF.

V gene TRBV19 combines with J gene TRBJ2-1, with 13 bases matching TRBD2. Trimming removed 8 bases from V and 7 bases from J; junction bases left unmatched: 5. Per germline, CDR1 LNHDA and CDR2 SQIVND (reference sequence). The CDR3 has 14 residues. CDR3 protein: CASELAGGWNEQFF. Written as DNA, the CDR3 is TGTGCCAGTGAACTAGCGGGAGGGTGGAATGAGCAGTTCTTC.

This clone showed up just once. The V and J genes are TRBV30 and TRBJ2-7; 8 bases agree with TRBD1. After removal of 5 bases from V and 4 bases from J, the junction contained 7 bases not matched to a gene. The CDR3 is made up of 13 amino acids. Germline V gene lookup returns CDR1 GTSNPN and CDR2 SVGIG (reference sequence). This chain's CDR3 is CAWEPGQAYEQYF. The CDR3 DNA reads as TGTGCCTGGGAACCGGGACAGGCTTACGAGCAGTACTTC.

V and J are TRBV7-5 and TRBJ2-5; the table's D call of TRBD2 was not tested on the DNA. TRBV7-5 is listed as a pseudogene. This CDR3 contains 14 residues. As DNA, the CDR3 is TGTGCCAGCAGCGCCACGACGCCCGGGGAGACCCAGTACTTC. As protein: CASSATTPGETQYF.

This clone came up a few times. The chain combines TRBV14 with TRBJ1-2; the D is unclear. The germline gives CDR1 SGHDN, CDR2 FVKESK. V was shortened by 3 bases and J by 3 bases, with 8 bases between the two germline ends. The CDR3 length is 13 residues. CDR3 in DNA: TGTGCCAGCAGCCAGCAGACGCACTATGGCTACACCTTC. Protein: CASSQQTHYGYTF.

The CDR3, as DNA: TGTGCCAGCAGCCGGACTAGCGGTTCCTACGAGCAGTACTTC. Protein product: CASSRTSGSYEQYF. The chain joins TRBV7-9 to TRBJ2-7; 10 bases are a match to TRBD2. CDR1 and CDR2 (germline): SEHNR, FQNEAQ (reference sequence). This CDR3 spans 14 amino acids. V lost 5 bases, J lost 1 base, and 2 bases stayed unmatched.

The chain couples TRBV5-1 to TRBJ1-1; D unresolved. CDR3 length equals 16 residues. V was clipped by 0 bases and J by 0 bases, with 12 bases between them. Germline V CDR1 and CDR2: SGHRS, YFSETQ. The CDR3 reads CASSLVAVGMNTEAFF. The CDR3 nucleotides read TGCGCCAGCAGCTTGGTGGCAGTTGGGATGAACACTGAAGCTTTCTTT.

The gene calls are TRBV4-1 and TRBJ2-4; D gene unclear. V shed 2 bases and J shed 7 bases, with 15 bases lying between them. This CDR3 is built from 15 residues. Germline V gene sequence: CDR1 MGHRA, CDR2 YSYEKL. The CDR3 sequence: CASSQSDQARNIQYF. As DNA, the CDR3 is TGCGCCAGCAGCCAATCTGACCAGGCTAGGAACATTCAGTACTTC.

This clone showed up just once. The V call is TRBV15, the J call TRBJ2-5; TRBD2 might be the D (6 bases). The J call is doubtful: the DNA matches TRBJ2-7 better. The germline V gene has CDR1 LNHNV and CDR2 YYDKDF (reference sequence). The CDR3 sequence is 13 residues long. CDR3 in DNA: TGTGCCACCAGCCACGGGGGTCCCAACGAGCAGTACTTC. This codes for CATSHGGPNEQYF.

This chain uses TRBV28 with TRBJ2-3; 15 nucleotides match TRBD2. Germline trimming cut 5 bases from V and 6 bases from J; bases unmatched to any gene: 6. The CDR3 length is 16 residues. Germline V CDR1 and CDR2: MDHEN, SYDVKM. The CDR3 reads CASSPDGTSGRDTQYF. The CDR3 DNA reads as TGTGCCAGCAGTCCCGACGGGACTAGCGGGAGGGATACGCAGTATTTT.

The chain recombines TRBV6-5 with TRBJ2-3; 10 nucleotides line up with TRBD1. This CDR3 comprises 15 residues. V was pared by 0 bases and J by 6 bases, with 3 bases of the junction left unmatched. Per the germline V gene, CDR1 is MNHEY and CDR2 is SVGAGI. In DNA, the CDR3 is TGTGCCAGCAGTTACTCGGGGACAGGGGCGGATACGCAGTATTTT. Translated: CASSYSGTGADTQYF.

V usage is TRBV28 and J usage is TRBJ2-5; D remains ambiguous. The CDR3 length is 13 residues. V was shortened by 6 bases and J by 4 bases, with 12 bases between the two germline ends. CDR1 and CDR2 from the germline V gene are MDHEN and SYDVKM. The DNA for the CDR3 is TGTGCCAGCAGGAACTGGGTGGGAGAGACCCAGTACTTC. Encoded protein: CASRNWVGETQYF. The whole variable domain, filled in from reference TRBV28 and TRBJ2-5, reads DVKVTQSSRYLVKRTGEKVFLECVQDMDHENMFWYRQDPGLGLRLIYFSYDVKMKEKGDIPEGYSVSREKKERFSLILESASTNQTSMYLCASRNWVGETQYFGPGTRLLVL.

CDR3 residues: CASRRDLQETQYF. As DNA, the CDR3 is TGTGCCAGCAGGCGAGACCTCCAAGAGACCCAGTACTTC. The genes are TRBV2 and TRBJ2-5, with no clear D. V gave up 6 bases and J gave up 1 base, with 9 bases separating them. Germline-derived CDR1 and CDR2 are SNHLY and FYNNEI. This CDR3 region has 13 residues.

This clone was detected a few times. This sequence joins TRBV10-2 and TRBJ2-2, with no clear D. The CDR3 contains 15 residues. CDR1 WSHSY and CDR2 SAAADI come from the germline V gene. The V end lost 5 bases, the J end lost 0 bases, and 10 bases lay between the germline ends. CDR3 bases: TGCGCCAGCAGTAACAGCTGGGCGAACACCGGGGAGCTGTTTTTT. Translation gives CASSNSWANTGELFF.

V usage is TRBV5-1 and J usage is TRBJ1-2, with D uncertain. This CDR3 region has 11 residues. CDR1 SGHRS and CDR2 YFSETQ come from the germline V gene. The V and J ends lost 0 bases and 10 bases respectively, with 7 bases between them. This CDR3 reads CASSLEQTYTF. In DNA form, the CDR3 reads TGCGCCAGCAGCTTGGAACAGACCTACACCTTC.

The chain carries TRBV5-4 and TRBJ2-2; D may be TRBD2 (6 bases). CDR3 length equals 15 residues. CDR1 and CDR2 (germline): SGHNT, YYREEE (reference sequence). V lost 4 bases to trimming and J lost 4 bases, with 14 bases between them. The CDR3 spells CASSRAGTFTGELFF. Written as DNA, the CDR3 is TGTGCCAGCAGCCGAGCCGGGACTTTCACCGGGGAGCTGTTTTTT.

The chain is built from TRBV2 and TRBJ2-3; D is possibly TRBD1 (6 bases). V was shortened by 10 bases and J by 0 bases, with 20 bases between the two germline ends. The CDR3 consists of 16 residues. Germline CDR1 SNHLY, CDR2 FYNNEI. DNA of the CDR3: TGTGCCACCCGACAGGTCCAGCGCTCTAGCACAGATACGCAGTATTTT. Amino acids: CATRQVQRSSTDTQYF.

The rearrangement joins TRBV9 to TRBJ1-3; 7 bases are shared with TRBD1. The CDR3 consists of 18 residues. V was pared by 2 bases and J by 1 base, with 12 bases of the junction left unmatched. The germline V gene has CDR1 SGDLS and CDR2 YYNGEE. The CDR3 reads CASSVDPEYRGSGNTIYF. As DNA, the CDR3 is TGTGCCAGCAGCGTCGACCCCGAATACAGGGGTTCTGGAAACACCATATATTTT.

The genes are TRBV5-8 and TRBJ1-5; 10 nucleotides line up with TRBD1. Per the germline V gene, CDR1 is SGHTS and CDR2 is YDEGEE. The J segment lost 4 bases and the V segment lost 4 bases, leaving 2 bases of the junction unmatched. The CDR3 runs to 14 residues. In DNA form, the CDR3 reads TGTGCCAGCAGCCCGGGACAGGGGAATCAGCCCCAGCATTTT. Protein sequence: CASSPGQGNQPQHF.

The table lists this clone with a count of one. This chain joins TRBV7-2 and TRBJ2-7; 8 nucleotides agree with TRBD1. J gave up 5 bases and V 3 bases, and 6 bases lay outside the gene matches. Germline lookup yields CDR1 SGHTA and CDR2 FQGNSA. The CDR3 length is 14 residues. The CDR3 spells CASSFIQGAHEQYF. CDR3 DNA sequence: TGTGCCAGCAGCTTTATCCAGGGGGCCCACGAGCAGTACTTC.

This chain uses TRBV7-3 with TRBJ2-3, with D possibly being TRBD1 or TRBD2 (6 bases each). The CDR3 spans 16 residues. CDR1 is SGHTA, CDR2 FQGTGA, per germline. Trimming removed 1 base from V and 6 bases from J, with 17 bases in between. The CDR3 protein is CASSLSPGLQGDTQYF. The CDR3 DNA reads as TGTGCCAGCAGCTTAAGCCCGGGACTGCAGGGGGATACGCAGTATTTT.

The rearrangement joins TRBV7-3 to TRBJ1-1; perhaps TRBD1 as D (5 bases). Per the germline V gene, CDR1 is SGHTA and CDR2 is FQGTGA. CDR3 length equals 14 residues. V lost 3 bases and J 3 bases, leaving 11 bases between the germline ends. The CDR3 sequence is CASSFQGGDTEAFF. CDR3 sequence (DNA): TGTGCCAGCAGCTTCCAGGGAGGGGACACTGAAGCTTTCTTT.

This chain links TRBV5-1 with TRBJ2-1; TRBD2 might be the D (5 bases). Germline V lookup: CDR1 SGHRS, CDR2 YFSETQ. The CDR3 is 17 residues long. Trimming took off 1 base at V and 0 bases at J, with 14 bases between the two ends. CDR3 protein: CASSLLGISGSYNEQFF. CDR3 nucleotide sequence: TGCGCCAGCAGCTTGCTGGGAATAAGCGGCTCCTACAATGAGCAGTTCTTC.

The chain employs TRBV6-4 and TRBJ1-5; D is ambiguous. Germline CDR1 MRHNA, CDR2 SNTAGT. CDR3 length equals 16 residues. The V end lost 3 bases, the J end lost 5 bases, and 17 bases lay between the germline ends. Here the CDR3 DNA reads TGTGCCAGCAGTGAAACTAAGGTAAGGAGACATCAGCCCCAGCATTTT. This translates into CASSETKVRRHQPQHF.

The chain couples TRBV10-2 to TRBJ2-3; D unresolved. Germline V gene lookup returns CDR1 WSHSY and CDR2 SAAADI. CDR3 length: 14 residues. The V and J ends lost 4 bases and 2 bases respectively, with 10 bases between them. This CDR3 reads CASSGLPDTDTQYF. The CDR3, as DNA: TGCGCCAGCAGTGGCCTGCCAGACACAGATACGCAGTATTTT.

CDR3 DNA sequence: TGTGCCAGTAGTATAGTTGGCACCGGGGAGCTGTTTTTT. Translated, it gives CASSIVGTGELFF. V and J are TRBV19 and TRBJ2-2; D uncertain. Germline CDR1 is LNHDA and CDR2 is SQIVND (reference sequence). The CDR3 has 13 amino acids. V was trimmed by 1 base and J by 4 bases, leaving 4 bases between them.